This T cell receptor (beta chain) was found in a study of blood T cells in healthy people across ages. Whole-study results and caveats: Across samples, TCR beta diversity tracked strongly with naive T cell percentage.

Regarding this clonotype: Its antigen is unidentified.

A sample-barcoded 5' primer and a J-beta primer mix were used in a second PCR of roughly 6 to 11 cycles. TCRdb called the 5' RACE reads again in MiXCR, with one record for every CDR3 protein. The sample records fewer than 800,000 distinct CDR3 sequences, roughly 25% being singletons. These data are also associated with another study on T cells of mothers and their children. That source reports: Thymic selection molds TCR recombination output in much the same way for related pairs as for unrelated pairs. T cell clones that were persistent and microchimeric went undetected.

Specimen: blood. The TCR sequence derives from a boy between 5 and 17 years old in good health.

This chain's CDR3 is CASSSAGLAGEEQFF. The CDR3 DNA reads TGTGCCAGCAGTTCCGCCGGACTAGCGGGAGAAGAGCAGTTCTTC. V usage is TRBV28 and J usage is TRBJ2-1; TRBD2 matches at 13 bases. CDR3 length: 15 amino acids. With V trimmed by 4 bases and J by 10 bases, 7 bases remained unmatched. Germline CDR1 MDHEN, CDR2 SYDVKM. The variable domain in full, with the rest retrieved from reference TRBV28 and TRBJ2-1, is DVKVTQSSRYLVKRTGEKVFLECVQDMDHENMFWYRQDPGLGLRLIYFSYDVKMKEKGDIPEGYSVSREKKERFSLILESASTNQTSMYLCASSSAGLAGEEQFFGPGTRLTVL.